A selection of T cell receptor beta chains follows, all from one sample in a study of T cell responses to AZD1222 COVID-19 vaccine. Sequencing was performed with immunoSEQ multiplex PCR; in TCRdb, only in-frame clones are kept and a portion is missing. The sample records 150,000 or so clones, around 85% being singletons. The sample consisted of peripheral blood, taken on day 0 of MenACWY control vaccination. The receptors originated from an adult in good health. Each CDR3 is given with its conserved first and last residue. The D gene is left open where the match is weak. Clone size is given for some rows only: seen once, a few or many times, or a class if the clone is expanded.

J: TRBJ2-2
D: NA
length: 14
size: NA
V: TRBV7-8
CDR3: CASSRSGNTGELFF
DNA: TGTGCCAGCAGCCGCTCGGGTAACACCGGGGAGCTGTTTTTT

J: TRBJ2-1
D: NA
length: 11
size: NA
V: TRBV24-1
CDR3: CATSRDNEQFF
DNA: TGTGCCACCAGTCGAGACAATGAGCAGTTCTTC

J: TRBJ1-1
D: NA
length: 15
size: few
V: TRBV5-1
CDR3: CASSLDGRTNTEAFF
DNA: TGCGCCAGCAGCCTAGACGGACGAACTAACACTGAAGCTTTCTTT

J: TRBJ1-4
D: NA
length: 17
size: NA
V: TRBV5-8
CDR3: CASSFGVGAPDNEKLFF
DNA: TGTGCCAGCAGCTTCGGGGTGGGGGCACCAGACAATGAAAAACTGTTTTTT

J: TRBJ2-2
D: NA
length: 17
size: NA
V: TRBV9
CDR3: CASSYPTSPGGTGELFF
DNA: TGTGCCAGCAGCTATCCCACTAGCCCCGGGGGCACCGGGGAGCTGTTTTTT

J: TRBJ1-3
D: NA
length: 16
size: NA
V: TRBV7-8
CDR3: CASSLRPPTGGNTIYF
DNA: TGTGCCAGCAGCTTAAGACCCCCGACGGGGGGAAACACCATATATTTT

J: TRBJ1-5
D: TRBD1
length: 17
size: NA
V: TRBV7-2
CDR3: CASSLWGQQVGNQPQHF
DNA: TGTGCCAGCAGCCTGTGGGGACAGCAGGTAGGCAATCAGCCCCAGCATTTT

J: TRBJ2-3
D: TRBD2
length: 16
size: NA
V: TRBV13
CDR3: CASSLRLAGGADTQYF
DNA: TGTGCCAGCAGCTTAAGGCTAGCGGGAGGCGCAGATACGCAGTATTTT

J: TRBJ1-6
D: TRBD1
length: 16
size: NA
V: TRBV5-5
CDR3: CASSSLGQGSPSPLHF
DNA: TGTGCCAGCAGCTCGCTAGGACAGGGGAGCCCTTCACCCCTCCACTTT

J: TRBJ2-1
D: TRBD2
length: 17
size: few
V: TRBV19
CDR3: CASRMLAGGSSYNEQFF
DNA: TGTGCCAGTAGGATGCTAGCGGGAGGGAGCTCCTACAATGAGCAGTTCTTC

J: TRBJ1-2
D: NA
length: 14
size: NA
V: TRBV14
CDR3: CASSDRGHSYGYTF
DNA: TGTGCCAGCAGCGACCGGGGACACAGCTATGGCTACACCTTC

J: TRBJ1-1
D: NA
length: 16
size: NA
V: TRBV4-1
CDR3: CASSQAPGLMNTEAFF
DNA: TGCGCCAGCAGCCAAGCGCCCGGACTCATGAACACTGAAGCTTTCTTT

J: TRBJ2-5
D: NA
length: 10
size: NA
V: TRBV20-1
CDR3: CSAMAETQYF
DNA: TGCAGTGCTATGGCCGAGACCCAGTACTTC

J: TRBJ2-7
D: NA
length: 14
size: few
V: TRBV24-1
CDR3: CATSERDVTYEQYF
DNA: TGTGCCACCAGTGAACGGGACGTTACCTACGAGCAGTACTTC

J: TRBJ2-2
D: NA
length: 16
size: NA
V: TRBV9
CDR3: CASSVEGRVNTGELFF
DNA: TGTGCCAGCAGCGTAGAAGGCAGGGTTAACACCGGGGAGCTGTTTTTT

J: TRBJ2-5
D: NA
length: 15
size: once
V: TRBV5-1
CDR3: CASSTDRLTQETQYF
DNA: TGCGCCAGCAGCACCGACAGGCTGACTCAAGAGACCCAGTACTTC

J: TRBJ1-1
D: NA
length: 16
size: few
V: TRBV29-1
CDR3: CSVGPGWGMVNTEAFF
DNA: TGCAGCGTCGGTCCTGGATGGGGTATGGTGAACACTGAAGCTTTCTTT

J: TRBJ2-1
D: NA
length: 13
size: NA
V: TRBV13
CDR3: CASGSLLYNEQFF
DNA: TGTGCCAGCGGGAGCCTACTCTACAATGAGCAGTTCTTC

J: TRBJ2-3
D: NA
length: 16
size: NA
V: TRBV28
CDR3: CASSFSRSVSTDTQYF
DNA: TGTGCCAGCAGTTTCTCCAGGAGCGTGAGCACAGATACGCAGTATTTT

J: TRBJ1-5
D: NA
length: 13
size: NA
V: TRBV18
CDR3: CASSPGGIQPQHF
DNA: TGTGCCAGCTCACCAGGGGGGATTCAGCCCCAGCATTTT

J: TRBJ2-3
D: NA
length: 14
size: once
V: TRBV18
CDR3: CASSPGTPTDTQYF
DNA: TGTGCCAGCTCACCTGGGACCCCCACAGATACGCAGTATTTT

J: TRBJ1-1
D: NA
length: 14
size: NA
V: TRBV2
CDR3: CASSESPSNTEAFF
DNA: TGTGCCAGCAGCGAGAGCCCCTCGAACACTGAAGCTTTCTTT

J: TRBJ1-1
D: NA
length: 15
size: NA
V: TRBV6-1
CDR3: CASSEYPALNTEAFF
DNA: TGTGCCAGCAGTGAATATCCGGCCCTGAACACTGAAGCTTTCTTT

J: TRBJ2-7
D: TRBD1
length: 13
size: few
V: TRBV29-1
CDR3: CSVRGGHNYEQYF
DNA: TGCAGCGTTAGAGGGGGCCACAACTACGAGCAGTACTTC

J: TRBJ2-2
D: TRBD1
length: 18
size: NA
V: TRBV5-1
CDR3: CASSPRDRVGYATGELFF
DNA: TGCGCCAGCAGCCCAAGGGACAGGGTGGGTTATGCCACCGGGGAGCTGTTTTTT

J: TRBJ2-7
D: TRBD2
length: 15
size: NA
V: TRBV29-1
CDR3: CSVEQLAGESYEQYF
DNA: TGCAGCGTTGAACAACTAGCGGGCGAATCCTACGAGCAGTACTTC

J: TRBJ2-3
D: TRBD2
length: 15
size: NA
V: TRBV5-1
CDR3: CASRLSGGETDTQYF
DNA: TGCGCCAGCAGACTTAGCGGGGGGGAGACAGATACGCAGTATTTT

J: TRBJ2-1
D: TRBD2
length: 16
size: NA
V: TRBV3-1/TRBV3-2
CDR3: CASSQELLAMGNEQFF
DNA: TGTGCCAGCAGCCAAGAACTACTAGCGATGGGGAATGAGCAGTTCTTC

J: TRBJ1-2
D: NA
length: 12
size: NA
V: TRBV6-2/TRBV6-3
CDR3: CASSYNSYGYTF
DNA: TGTGCCAGCAGTTACAACAGCTATGGCTACACCTTC

J: TRBJ1-2
D: TRBD1
length: 14
size: once
V: TRBV28
CDR3: CASSSGQEAYGYTF
DNA: TGTGCCAGCAGTTCTGGACAGGAGGCCTATGGCTACACCTTC

J: TRBJ2-1
D: NA
length: 15
size: once
V: TRBV7-2
CDR3: CAAQQGSGLRNEQFF
DNA: TGTGCCGCGCAGCAAGGAAGCGGGCTTAGGAATGAGCAGTTCTTC

J: TRBJ1-5
D: NA
length: 14
size: NA
V: TRBV28
CDR3: CASSPAAGRQPQHF
DNA: TGTGCCAGCAGCCCAGCGGCGGGAAGGCAGCCCCAGCATTTT

J: TRBJ1-6
D: NA
length: 15
size: NA
V: TRBV18
CDR3: CASSPQGAVNSPLHF
DNA: TGTGCCAGCTCACCACAGGGAGCGGTAAATTCACCCCTCCACTTT

J: TRBJ2-2
D: NA
length: 16
size: NA
V: TRBV19
CDR3: CASRYAGTLNTGELFF
DNA: TGTGCCAGTAGGTATGCCGGGACACTGAACACCGGGGAGCTGTTTTTT

J: TRBJ1-1
D: TRBD1
length: 14
size: NA
V: TRBV3-1/TRBV3-2
CDR3: CASSPTGGRAEAFF
DNA: TGTGCCAGCAGCCCGACAGGGGGGAGGGCTGAAGCTTTCTTT

J: TRBJ2-3
D: TRBD2
length: 19
size: NA
V: TRBV27
CDR3: CASSLWAGTSGGALDTQYF
DNA: TGTGCCAGCAGTTTATGGGCCGGGACTAGCGGGGGGGCCTTAGATACGCAGTATTTT

J: TRBJ2-2
D: NA
length: 17
size: NA
V: TRBV19
CDR3: CASSIAVRQANTGELFF
DNA: TGTGCCAGTAGTATAGCTGTCCGACAGGCGAACACCGGGGAGCTGTTTTTT